This TCR beta chain was captured in a study of blood T cells in healthy people across ages. Study observations and caveats: It was held that the diversity estimates obtained from one million T cells were underestimates. Reliance upon unsorted PBMCs precluded definitive naive versus antigen-experienced comparison.

PBMCs numbering at least 7 million were isolated per sample. The second PCR ran roughly 7 to 12 cycles with a sample-barcoded 5' primer and J-beta primers. TCRdb redid the calling of the 5' RACE reads with MiXCR, one entry per CDR3 protein. The sample holds about 680,000 distinct CDR3 sequences, about half seen once. Note on this clonotype: Its target is not known.

The TCR was taken from a woman aged 55 to 70 in good health. The material sequenced was blood.

This chain's CDR3 is CASSGGTASYEQYF. The DNA of the CDR3 is TGTGCCAGCAGCGGAGGGACAGCGTCCTACGAGCAGTACTTC. The J gene is TRBJ2-7, the V gene TRBV9; 7 positions agree with TRBD1. Per the germline V gene, CDR1 is SGDLS and CDR2 is YYNGEE. The CDR3 sequence is 14 residues long. The trim removed 3 bases at V and 1 base at J, leaving 4 bases unmatched.